A selection of T cell receptor beta chains follows, all from one sample in a study of cytomegalovirus exposure and HLA in healthy donors. Measured with immunoSEQ multiplex PCR; TCRdb has only the in-frame clones, and not every one. Found here are about 160,000 clones; the top ten clones hold roughly 1.3%. The sequenced sample consisted of PBMCs. The source is a woman aged 55-70 years in good health and CMV-seronegative. The CDR3 runs from the conserved cysteine through the conserved F or W. D genes are given only for firm matches.

J gene,CDR3 length,D gene,V gene,CDR3 protein,CDR3 DNA
TRBJ2-1,15,TRBD2,TRBV7-3,CASRSPGLAVNEQFF,TGTGCCAGCAGATCCCCGGGACTAGCGGTAAATGAGCAGTTCTTC
TRBJ2-7,13,.,TRBV10-1,CASSEPYGDEQYF,TGCGCCAGCAGTGAGCCTTACGGAGACGAGCAGTACTTC
TRBJ2-7,13,.,TRBV5-3,CARSLVRHYEQYF,TGTGCCAGAAGCTTGGTTCGACACTACGAGCAGTACTTC
TRBJ2-4,11,.,TRBV7-8,CASSPKNIQYF,TGTGCCAGCAGCCCTAAAAACATTCAGTACTTC
TRBJ2-7,13,.,TRBV29-1,CSVAGPGTREQYF,TGCAGCGTTGCGGGACCCGGGACAAGAGAGCAGTACTTC
TRBJ1-1,11,.,TRBV10-3,CAIGSSPAAFF,TGTGCCATCGGGAGCAGCCCGGCAGCTTTCTTT
TRBJ1-4,13,.,TRBV7-8,CASSLDYGEKLFF,TGTGCCAGCAGCCTGGACTATGGAGAAAAACTGTTTTTT
TRBJ1-2,15,.,TRBV18,CASSPLETGNYGYTF,TGTGCCAGCTCACCCTTAGAGACAGGCAACTATGGCTACACCTTC
TRBJ1-5,12,.,TRBV19,CASKARNQPQHF,TGTGCCAGTAAGGCCAGGAATCAGCCCCAGCATTTT
TRBJ2-3,14,.,TRBV11-2,CASSLDASTDTQYF,TGTGCCAGCAGCTTAGACGCCAGTACAGATACGCAGTATTTT
TRBJ2-7,15,TRBD1,TRBV10-3,CAISPDRAGDGEQYF,TGTGCCATCAGTCCGGACAGGGCGGGCGATGGCGAGCAGTACTTC
TRBJ2-3,13,.,TRBV25-1,CASSVYSTDTQYF,TGTGCCAGCAGTGTTTATAGCACAGATACGCAGTATTTT
TRBJ1-6,14,.,TRBV30,CAWRLETMNSPLHF,TGTGCCTGGAGGTTGGAGACCATGAATTCACCCCTCCACTTT
TRBJ2-5,13,.,TRBV5-6,CASTPVDQETQYF,TGTGCCAGCACCCCAGTCGACCAAGAGACCCAGTACTTC
TRBJ2-3,14,.,TRBV5-5,CASSLSLETDTQYF,TGTGCCAGCAGCTTGTCTCTAGAGACAGATACGCAGTATTTT
TRBJ1-6,13,.,TRBV7-2,CASTVEGNSPLHF,TGTGCCAGCACCGTGGAGGGGAATTCACCCCTCCACTTT
TRBJ1-5,16,.,TRBV21-1,CASSTWTGNPHQPQHF,TGTGCCAGCAGCACCTGGACAGGGAACCCGCATCAGCCCCAGCATTTT
TRBJ1-2,13,TRBD1,TRBV19,CASTGGDTYGYTF,TGTGCCAGTACAGGGGGCGATACCTATGGCTACACCTTC
TRBJ1-2,13,.,TRBV6-5,CASRATAIYGYTF,TGTGCCAGCAGAGCCACAGCAATCTATGGCTACACCTTC
TRBJ2-5,17,TRBD1,TRBV14,CASSPGQGQQYQETQYF,TGTGCCAGCAGCCCGGGACAGGGGCAACAGTACCAAGAGACCCAGTACTTC
TRBJ1-1,13,.,TRBV5-6,CASSMERGTEAFF,TGTGCCAGCAGCATGGAGCGGGGCACTGAAGCTTTCTTT
TRBJ2-2,15,.,TRBV2,CASRQLGGYTGELFF,TGTGCCAGCAGGCAACTGGGCGGGTACACCGGGGAGCTGTTTTTT
TRBJ1-4,15,.,TRBV27,CASSLTGTTNEKLFF,TGTGCCAGCAGTTTAACGGGGACAACTAATGAAAAACTGTTTTTT
TRBJ1-4,13,.,TRBV7-2,CASSSRGGDRLVF,TGTGCCAGCAGCTCGAGGGGGGGGGACCGGCTAGTTTTT
TRBJ2-3,15,TRBD1,TRBV2,CASSAWTGGTDTQYF,TGTGCCAGCAGTGCCTGGACAGGGGGCACAGATACGCAGTATTTT
TRBJ2-3,15,TRBD2,TRBV5-4,CASSLSGASTDTQYF,TGTGCCAGCAGCTTGAGCGGGGCCAGCACAGATACGCAGTATTTT
TRBJ2-1,15,TRBD2,TRBV5-1,CASSPGTSGYNEQFF,TGCGCCAGCAGCCCCGGGACTAGCGGGTACAATGAGCAGTTCTTC
TRBJ1-2,16,.,TRBV27,CASSLSGRVANYGYTF,TGTGCCAGCAGTTTATCCGGGCGGGTGGCTAACTATGGCTACACCTTC
TRBJ2-4,14,.,TRBV10-3,CAISESGAQNIQYF,TGTGCCATCAGTGAGTCGGGGGCCCAAAACATTCAGTACTTC
TRBJ2-1,15,.,TRBV19,CASSIDRDTYNEQFF,TGTGCCAGTAGTATAGACAGGGATACCTACAATGAGCAGTTCTTC
TRBJ1-1,15,.,TRBV14,CASSQRQGRETEAFF,TGTGCCAGCAGCCAAAGGCAAGGGAGGGAGACTGAAGCTTTCTTT
TRBJ2-1,14,.,TRBV6-5,CASRGGASYNEQFF,TGTGCCAGCAGGGGGGGGGCCTCCTACAATGAGCAGTTCTTC
TRBJ2-5,16,TRBD2,TRBV7-9,CASSLIGEGPQETQYF,TGTGCCAGCAGCTTAATCGGGGAGGGGCCCCAAGAGACCCAGTACTTC
TRBJ1-1,15,.,TRBV29-1,CSVWKRDTPNTEAFF,TGCAGCGTGTGGAAGAGGGACACACCGAACACTGAAGCTTTCTTT
TRBJ1-4,16,.,TRBV9,CASSVAVGGIREKLFF,TGTGCCAGCAGCGTAGCGGTAGGGGGAATTCGTGAAAAACTGTTTTTT
TRBJ1-2,15,TRBD1,TRBV5-4,CASNLPGQGNYGYTF,TGTGCCAGCAATCTCCCCGGACAGGGGAACTATGGCTACACCTTC
TRBJ1-2,13,.,TRBV7-9,CASSRGQNYGYTF,TGTGCCAGCAGCAGAGGACAGAACTATGGCTACACCTTC
TRBJ1-5,15,.,TRBV28,CASSLPTGRNQPQHF,TGTGCCAGCAGTCTCCCGACAGGACGCAATCAGCCCCAGCATTTT
TRBJ2-7,18,TRBD1,TRBV18,CASSPTWGDREDTYEQYF,TGTGCCAGCTCCCCAACATGGGGAGACAGGGAAGACACCTACGAGCAGTACTTC
TRBJ1-2,15,.,TRBV4-1,CASSQAAGYNYGYTF,TGCGCCAGCAGCCAAGCGGCAGGATATAACTATGGCTACACCTTC
TRBJ1-1,15,.,TRBV6-1,CASSEVAGGNTEAFF,TGTGCCAGCAGTGAAGTGGCGGGTGGGAACACTGAAGCTTTCTTT
TRBJ2-6,16,.,TRBV10-3,CAISEEAASGANVLTF,TGTGCCATCAGTGAGGAGGCAGCCTCTGGGGCCAACGTCCTGACTTTC
TRBJ1-6,15,.,TRBV4-2,CASSLVDSYNSPLHF,TGTGCCAGCAGCCTGGTGGACAGTTATAATTCACCCCTCCACTTT
TRBJ1-6,15,TRBD1,TRBV14,CASSLLDRSNSPLHF,TGTGCCAGCAGCCTCCTGGACAGGAGTAATTCACCCCTCCACTTT
TRBJ1-1,15,.,TRBV5-1,CASTLDTFSNTEAFF,TGCGCCAGCACACTGGACACCTTTTCGAACACTGAAGCTTTCTTT
TRBJ2-7,16,.,TRBV11-2,CASSLRGGRGDYEQYF,TGTGCCAGCAGCTTAAGGGGGGGCAGGGGAGACTACGAGCAGTACTTC
TRBJ1-1,15,TRBD1,TRBV7-9,CASSLGAGGNTEAFF,TGTGCCAGCAGCTTAGGGGCAGGGGGAAATACTGAAGCTTTCTTT
TRBJ2-7,15,TRBD1,TRBV7-2,CASSLDRGVSYEQYF,TGTGCCAGCAGCTTAGACAGGGGGGTATCCTACGAGCAGTACTTC
TRBJ2-5,13,.,TRBV15,CATSKGNQETQYF,TGTGCCACCAGCAAGGGGAATCAAGAGACCCAGTACTTC
TRBJ2-1,14,.,TRBV7-3,CASSFEGGYNEQFF,TGTGCCAGCAGTTTCGAGGGCGGCTACAATGAGCAGTTCTTC
TRBJ2-7,13,.,TRBV15,CATSRDPKYEQYF,TGTGCCACCAGCAGAGATCCTAAGTACGAGCAGTACTTC
TRBJ2-1,14,.,TRBV7-3,CASSLATEYNEQFF,TGTGCCAGCAGCCTAGCGACAGAGTACAATGAGCAGTTCTTC
TRBJ2-1,11,.,TRBV5-6,CASSLAIEQFF,TGTGCCAGCAGCTTGGCTATTGAGCAGTTCTTC
TRBJ1-1,14,.,TRBV6-1,CASSEHSMNTEAFF,TGTGCCAGCAGTGAGCACAGCATGAACACTGAAGCTTTCTTT